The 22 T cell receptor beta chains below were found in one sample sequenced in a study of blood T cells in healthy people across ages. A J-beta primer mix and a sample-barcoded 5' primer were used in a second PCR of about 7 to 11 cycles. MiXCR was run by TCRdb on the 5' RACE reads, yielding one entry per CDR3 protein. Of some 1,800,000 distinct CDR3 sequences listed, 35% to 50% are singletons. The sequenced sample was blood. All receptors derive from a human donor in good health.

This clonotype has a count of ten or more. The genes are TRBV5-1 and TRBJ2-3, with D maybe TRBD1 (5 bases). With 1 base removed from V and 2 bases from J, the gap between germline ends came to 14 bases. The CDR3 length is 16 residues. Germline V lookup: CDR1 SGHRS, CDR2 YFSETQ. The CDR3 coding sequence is TGCGCCAGCAGCTTGTGGGTTGGACAACACACAGATACGCAGTATTTT. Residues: CASSLWVGQHTDTQYF.

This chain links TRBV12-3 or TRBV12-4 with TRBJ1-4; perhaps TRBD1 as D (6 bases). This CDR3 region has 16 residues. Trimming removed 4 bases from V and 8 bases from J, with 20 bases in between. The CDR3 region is CASSSTPGTLREKLFF. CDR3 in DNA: TGTGCCAGCAGTTCGACCCCCGGGACACTGAGGGAAAAACTGTTTTTT.

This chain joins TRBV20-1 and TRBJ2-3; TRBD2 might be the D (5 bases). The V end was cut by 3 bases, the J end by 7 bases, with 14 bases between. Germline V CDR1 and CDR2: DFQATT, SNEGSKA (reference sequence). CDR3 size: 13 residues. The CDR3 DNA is TGCAGTGCTAGTGGACTTTCAACCCATACGCAGTATTTT. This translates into CSASGLSTHTQYF.

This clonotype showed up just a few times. In DNA, the CDR3 is TGTGCCAGCAGCCGGCTGGACAGCCCTTACTACAATGAGCAGTTCTTC. This codes for CASSRLDSPYYNEQFF. The chain is built from TRBV5-6 and TRBJ2-1; D is perhaps TRBD1 (6 bases). V lost 4 bases and J lost 3, with 17 bases in between. From germline, CDR1 is SGHDT and CDR2 YYEEEE. The CDR3 is made up of 16 amino acids. The whole variable domain, remainder taken from reference TRBV5-6 and TRBJ2-1, is DAGVTQSPTHLIKTRGQQVTLRCSPKSGHDTVSWYQQALGQGPQFIFQYYEEEERQRGNFPDRFSGHQFPNYSSELNVNALLLGDSALYLCASSRLDSPYYNEQFFGPGTRLTVL.

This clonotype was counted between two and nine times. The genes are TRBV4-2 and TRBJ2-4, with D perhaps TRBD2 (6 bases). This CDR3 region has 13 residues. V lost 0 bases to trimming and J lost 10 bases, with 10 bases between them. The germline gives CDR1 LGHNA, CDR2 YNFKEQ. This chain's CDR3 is CASSQEGEVIQYF. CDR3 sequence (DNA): TGTGCCAGCAGCCAAGAGGGGGAGGTAATTCAGTACTTC.

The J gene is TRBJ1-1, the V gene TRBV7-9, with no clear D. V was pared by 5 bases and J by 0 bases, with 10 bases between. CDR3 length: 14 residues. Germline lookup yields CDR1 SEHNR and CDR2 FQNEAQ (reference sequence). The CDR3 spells CASSPSPLNTEAFF. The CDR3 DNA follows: TGTGCCAGCAGCCCCAGCCCTTTGAACACTGAAGCTTTCTTT.

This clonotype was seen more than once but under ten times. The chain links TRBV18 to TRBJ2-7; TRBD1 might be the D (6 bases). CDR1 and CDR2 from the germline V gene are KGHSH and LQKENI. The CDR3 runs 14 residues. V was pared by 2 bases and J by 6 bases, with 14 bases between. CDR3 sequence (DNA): TGTGCCAGCTCACCAGGGGGCTACTCGGTCGAGCAGTACTTC. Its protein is CASSPGGYSVEQYF.

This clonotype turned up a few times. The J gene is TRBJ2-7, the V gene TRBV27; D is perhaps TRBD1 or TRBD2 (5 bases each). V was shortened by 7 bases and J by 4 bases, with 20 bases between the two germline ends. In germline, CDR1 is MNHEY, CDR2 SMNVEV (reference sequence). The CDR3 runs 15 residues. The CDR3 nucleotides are TGTGCCAGCAATGGGGGACCTCTACCCCTATACGAGCAGTACTTC. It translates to CASNGGPLPLYEQYF.

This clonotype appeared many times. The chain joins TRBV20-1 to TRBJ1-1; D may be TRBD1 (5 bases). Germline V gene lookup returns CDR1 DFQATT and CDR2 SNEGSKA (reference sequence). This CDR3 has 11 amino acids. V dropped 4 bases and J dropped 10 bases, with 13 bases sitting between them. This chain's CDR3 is CSANSGRLAFF. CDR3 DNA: TGCAGTGCTAACTCGGGACGATTAGCTTTCTTT.

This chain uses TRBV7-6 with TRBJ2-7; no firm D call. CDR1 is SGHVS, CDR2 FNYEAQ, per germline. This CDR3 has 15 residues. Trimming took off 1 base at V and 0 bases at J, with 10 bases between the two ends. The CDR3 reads CASSLGGVSSYEQYF. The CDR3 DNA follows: TGTGCCAGCAGCTTAGGCGGAGTTAGCTCCTACGAGCAGTACTTC.

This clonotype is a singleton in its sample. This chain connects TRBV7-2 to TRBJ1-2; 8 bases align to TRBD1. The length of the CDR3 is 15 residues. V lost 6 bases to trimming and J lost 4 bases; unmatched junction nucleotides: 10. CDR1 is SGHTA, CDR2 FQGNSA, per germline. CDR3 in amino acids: CASSEGQGAGYGYTF. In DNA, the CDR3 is TGTGCCAGCAGTGAAGGGCAGGGGGCAGGCTATGGCTACACCTTC.

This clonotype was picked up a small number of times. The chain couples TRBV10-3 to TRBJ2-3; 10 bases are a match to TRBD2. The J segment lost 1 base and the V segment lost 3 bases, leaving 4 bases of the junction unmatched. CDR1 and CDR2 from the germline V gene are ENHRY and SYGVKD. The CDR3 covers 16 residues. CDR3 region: CAISELAGIGTDTQYF. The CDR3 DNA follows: TGTGCCATCAGTGAACTAGCGGGGATAGGCACAGATACGCAGTATTTT.

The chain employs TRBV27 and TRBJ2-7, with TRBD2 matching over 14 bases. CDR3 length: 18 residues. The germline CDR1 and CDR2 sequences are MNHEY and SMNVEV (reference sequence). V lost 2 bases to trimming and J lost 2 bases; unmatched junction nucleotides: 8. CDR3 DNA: TGTGCCAGCAGTTTAAGGGGGACTAGCGGGGGTTATCCCTACGAGCAGTACTTC. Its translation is CASSLRGTSGGYPYEQYF.

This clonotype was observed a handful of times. CDR3 residues: CATSRALTGTVVDTQYF. DNA for the CDR3: TGTGCCACCAGCAGAGCCCTGACAGGGACGGTCGTGGATACGCAGTATTTT. V and J are TRBV15 and TRBJ2-3; 7 nucleotides agree with TRBD1. Germline V CDR1 and CDR2: LNHNV, YYDKDF (reference sequence). The CDR3 is 17 residues long. The V and J ends lost 1 base and 6 bases, in that order; junction bases with no gene match: 13.

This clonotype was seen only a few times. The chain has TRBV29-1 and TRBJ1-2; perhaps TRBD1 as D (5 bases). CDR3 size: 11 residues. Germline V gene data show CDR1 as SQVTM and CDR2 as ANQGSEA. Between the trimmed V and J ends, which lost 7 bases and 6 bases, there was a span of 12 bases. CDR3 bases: TGCAGCGGGACGGGGGGGGATGGCTACACCTTC. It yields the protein CSGTGGDGYTF.

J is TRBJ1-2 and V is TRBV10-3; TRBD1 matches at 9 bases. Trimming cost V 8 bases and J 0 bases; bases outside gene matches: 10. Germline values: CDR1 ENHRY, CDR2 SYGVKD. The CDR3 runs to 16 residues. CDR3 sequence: CAIRRGQGLSNYGYTF. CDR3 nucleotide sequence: TGTGCCATCCGTCGGGGACAGGGCCTCTCTAACTATGGCTACACCTTC.

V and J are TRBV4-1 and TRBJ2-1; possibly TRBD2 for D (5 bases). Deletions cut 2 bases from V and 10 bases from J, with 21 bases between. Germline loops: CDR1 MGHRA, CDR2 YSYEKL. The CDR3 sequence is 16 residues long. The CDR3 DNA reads TGCGCCAGCAGCCAACCGACTGCCGGGGTCCCCTACGAGCAGTTCTTC. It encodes CASSQPTAGVPYEQFF.

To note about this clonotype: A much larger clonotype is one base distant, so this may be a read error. DNA of the CDR3: TGTGCCAGCAGCTGTTCGACAATCCAAGAGACCCAGTACTTC. It translates to CASSCSTIQETQYF. The rearrangement joins TRBV7-2 to TRBJ2-5; no firm D call. V lost 4 bases and J lost 1, with 10 bases in between. The CDR3 has 14 amino acids. Germline CDR1 SGHTA, CDR2 FQGNSA.

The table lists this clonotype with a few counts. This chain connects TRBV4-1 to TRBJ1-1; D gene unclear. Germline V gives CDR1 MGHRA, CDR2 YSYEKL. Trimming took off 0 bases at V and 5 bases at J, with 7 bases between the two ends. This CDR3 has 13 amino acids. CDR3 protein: CASSQELRTEAFF. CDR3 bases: TGCGCCAGCAGCCAAGAACTCCGGACTGAAGCTTTCTTT.

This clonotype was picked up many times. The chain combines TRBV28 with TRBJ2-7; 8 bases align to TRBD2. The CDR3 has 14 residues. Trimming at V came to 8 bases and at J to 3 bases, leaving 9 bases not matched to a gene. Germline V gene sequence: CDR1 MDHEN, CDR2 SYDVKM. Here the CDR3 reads CASSLTGGDYEQYF. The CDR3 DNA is TGTGCCAGCTCACTGACCGGGGGGGACTACGAGCAGTACTTC.

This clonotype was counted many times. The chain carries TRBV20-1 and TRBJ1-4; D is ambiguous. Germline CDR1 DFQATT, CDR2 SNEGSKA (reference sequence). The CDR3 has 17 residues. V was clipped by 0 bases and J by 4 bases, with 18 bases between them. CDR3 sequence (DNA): TGCAGTGCTAGAGATTATCGGTTGCGCGGTTTTAATGAAAAACTGTTTTTT. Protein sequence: CSARDYRLRGFNEKLFF.

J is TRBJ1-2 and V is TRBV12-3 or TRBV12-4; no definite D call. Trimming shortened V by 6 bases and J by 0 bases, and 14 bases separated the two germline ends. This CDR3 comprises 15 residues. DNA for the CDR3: TGTGCCAGCAGCCGCGGTTTGGGAACTAACTATGGCTACACCTTC. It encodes CASSRGLGTNYGYTF.